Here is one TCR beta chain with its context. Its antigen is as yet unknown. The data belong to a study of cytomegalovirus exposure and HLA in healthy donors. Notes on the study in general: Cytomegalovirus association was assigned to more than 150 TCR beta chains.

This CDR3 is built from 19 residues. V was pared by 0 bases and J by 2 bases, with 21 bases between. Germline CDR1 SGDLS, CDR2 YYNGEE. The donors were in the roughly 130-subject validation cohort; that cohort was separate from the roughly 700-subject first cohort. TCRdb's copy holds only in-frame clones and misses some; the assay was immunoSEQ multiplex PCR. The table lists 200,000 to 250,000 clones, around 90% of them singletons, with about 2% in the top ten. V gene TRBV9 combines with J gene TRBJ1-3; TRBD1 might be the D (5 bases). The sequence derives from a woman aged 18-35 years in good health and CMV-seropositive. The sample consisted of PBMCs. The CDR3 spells CASSVDPTVQGRPGNTIYF. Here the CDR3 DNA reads TGTGCCAGCAGCGTAGACCCCACGGTCCAGGGTCGGCCTGGAAACACCATATATTTT.